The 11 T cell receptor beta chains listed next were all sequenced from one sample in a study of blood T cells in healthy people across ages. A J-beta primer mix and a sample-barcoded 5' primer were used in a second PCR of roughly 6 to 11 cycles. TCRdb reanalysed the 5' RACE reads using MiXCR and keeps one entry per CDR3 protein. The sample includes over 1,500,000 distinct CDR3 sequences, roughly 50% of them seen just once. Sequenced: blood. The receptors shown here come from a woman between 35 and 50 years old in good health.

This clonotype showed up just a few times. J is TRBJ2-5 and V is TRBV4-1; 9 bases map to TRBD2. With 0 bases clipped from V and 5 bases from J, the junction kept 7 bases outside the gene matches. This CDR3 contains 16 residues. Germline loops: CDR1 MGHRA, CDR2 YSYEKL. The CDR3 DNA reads TGCGCCAGCAGCCAAGACACTAGCGGGTTGGTGGAGACCCAGTACTTC. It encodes CASSQDTSGLVETQYF.

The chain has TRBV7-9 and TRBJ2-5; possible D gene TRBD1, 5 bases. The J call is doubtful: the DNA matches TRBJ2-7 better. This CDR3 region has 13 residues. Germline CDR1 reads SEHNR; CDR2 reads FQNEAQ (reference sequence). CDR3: CASSGTGEDEQYF. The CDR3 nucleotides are TGTGCCAGCAGCGGCACAGGAGAGGACGAGCAGTACTTC.

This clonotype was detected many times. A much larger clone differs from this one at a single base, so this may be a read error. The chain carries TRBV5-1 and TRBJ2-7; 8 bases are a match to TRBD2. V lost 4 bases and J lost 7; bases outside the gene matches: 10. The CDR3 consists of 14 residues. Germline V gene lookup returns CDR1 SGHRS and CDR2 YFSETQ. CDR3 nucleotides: TGCGCCAGCAGCGTAAGCGGGGGACTAGAAGAGCAGTACTTC. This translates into CASSVSGGLEEQYF.

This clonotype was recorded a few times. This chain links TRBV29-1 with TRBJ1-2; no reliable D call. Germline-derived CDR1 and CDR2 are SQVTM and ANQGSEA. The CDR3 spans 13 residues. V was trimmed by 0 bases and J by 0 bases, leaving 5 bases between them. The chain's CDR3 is CSVEEAANYGYTF. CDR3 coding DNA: TGCAGCGTTGAAGAGGCAGCTAACTATGGCTACACCTTC.

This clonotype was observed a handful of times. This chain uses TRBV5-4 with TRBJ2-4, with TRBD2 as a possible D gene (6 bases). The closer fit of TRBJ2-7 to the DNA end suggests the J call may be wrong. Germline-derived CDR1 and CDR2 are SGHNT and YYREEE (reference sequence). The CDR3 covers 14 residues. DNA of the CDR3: TGTGCCAGCAGCTCGGCGGGACTTCTCTACGAGCAGTACTTC. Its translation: CASSSAGLLYEQYF.

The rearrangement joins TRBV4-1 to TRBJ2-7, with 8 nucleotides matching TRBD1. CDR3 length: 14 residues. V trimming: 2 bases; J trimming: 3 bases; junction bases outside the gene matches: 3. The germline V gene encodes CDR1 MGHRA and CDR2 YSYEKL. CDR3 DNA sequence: TGCGCCAGCAGCCAAACAGGGGGAGACTACGAGCAGTACTTC. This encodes CASSQTGGDYEQYF.

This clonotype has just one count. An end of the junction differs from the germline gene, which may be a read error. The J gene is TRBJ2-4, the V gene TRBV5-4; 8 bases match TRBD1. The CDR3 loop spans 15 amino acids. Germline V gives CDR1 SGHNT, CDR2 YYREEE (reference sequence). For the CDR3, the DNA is TGTGCCGGCAGTCGGGACAGGTCGACCAAAAACATTCAGTACTTC. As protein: CAGSRDRSTKNIQYF.

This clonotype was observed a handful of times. CDR3 sequence: CASSDPAAGVNEQFF. CDR3 bases: TGTGCCAGCAGCGACCCCGCCGCGGGGGTTAATGAGCAGTTCTTC. This sequence joins TRBV13 and TRBJ2-1; 7 bases fit TRBD2. Germline assignment: CDR1 PRHDT and CDR2 FYEKMQ (reference sequence). The CDR3 spans 15 residues. Trimming at V came to 5 bases and at J to 7 bases, leaving 11 bases not matched to a gene.

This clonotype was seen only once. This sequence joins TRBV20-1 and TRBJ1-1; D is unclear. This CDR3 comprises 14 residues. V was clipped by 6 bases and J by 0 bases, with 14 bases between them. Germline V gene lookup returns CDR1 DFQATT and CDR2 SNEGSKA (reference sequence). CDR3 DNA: TGCAGTGCCCTCGTTTCACCGATGAACACTGAAGCTTTCTTT. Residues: CSALVSPMNTEAFF.

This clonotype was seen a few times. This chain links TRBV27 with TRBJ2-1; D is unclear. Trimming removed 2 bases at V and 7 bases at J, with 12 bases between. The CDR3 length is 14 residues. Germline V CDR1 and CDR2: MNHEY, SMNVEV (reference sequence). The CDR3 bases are TGTGCCAGCAGTTTAGACTGGATTGGGAATGAGCAGTTCTTC. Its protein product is CASSLDWIGNEQFF.

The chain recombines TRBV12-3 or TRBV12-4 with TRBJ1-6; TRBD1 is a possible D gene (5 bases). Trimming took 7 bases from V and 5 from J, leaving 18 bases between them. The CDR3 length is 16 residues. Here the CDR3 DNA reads TGTGCCAGCACCTTAAAAGGGACGGAGCATAATTCACCCCTCCACTTT. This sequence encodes CASTLKGTEHNSPLHF.